This T cell receptor beta chain was recovered during a study of cytomegalovirus exposure and HLA in healthy donors. The CDR3 loop spans 14 amino acids. With 7 bases clipped from V and 4 bases from J, the junction kept 8 bases outside the gene matches. Germline V gene lookup returns CDR1 MNHEY and CDR2 SMNVEV (reference sequence). The PCR contained 60 Vbeta and 13 Jbeta primers. Clones were read by immunoSEQ multiplex PCR, and TCRdb kept only the in-frame ones, dropping some. The table has under 300,000 clones, about 75% seen once. The chain couples TRBV27 to TRBJ1-2, with 8 positions matching TRBD1. The source material was PBMCs. This clonotype was obtained from a female donor in good health and CMV-seronegative. Written as DNA, the CDR3 is TGTGCCAGCACCTCGACAGGGGTTAGCTATGGCTACACCTTC. This encodes CASTSTGVSYGYTF.